The clone carrying this TCR beta chain appeared a single time. In Seattle, patients joined the study during active infection and were tracked longitudinally. This entry belongs to a study of blood T cell repertoires in COVID-19. Between the trimmed V and J ends, which lost 3 bases and 9 bases, there was a span of 8 bases. The CDR3 has 11 residues. The germline gives CDR1 GTSNPN, CDR2 SVGIG (reference sequence). Methods used by the authors: It was from reference gene primer amplification that nucleated cell counts were estimated. Some clones are missing from TCRdb's copy, which holds only in-frame ones; the method was immunoSEQ multiplex PCR. V and J calls and clone size follow that table, whereas D and trimming were derived from the DNA. Found here are fewer than 650,000 clones, about 88% of them singletons; the top ten hold roughly 8%.

The sequence was obtained from a woman in her forties or fifties with COVID-19, enrolled during active disease. Sample: peripheral blood. The rearrangement joins TRBV30 to TRBJ1-4; D possibly corresponds to TRBD1 (6 bases). The CDR3 loop reads CAWRQGQKLFF. CDR3 nucleotide sequence: TGTGCCTGGAGACAGGGACAAAAACTGTTTTTT.